This T cell receptor beta chain was obtained from a study of graft-versus-host responses after intestinal transplantation. Clones were sequenced by immunoSEQ multiplex PCR, and TCRdb holds only the in-frame ones, with some missing. The sample includes roughly 60,000 clones, about 90% of them seen just once. The CDR3 runs 16 residues. V lost 4 bases, J lost 2 bases, and 6 bases stayed unmatched. CDR1 is MGHRA and CDR2 is YSYEKL in the germline V gene. The clonotype was recovered from a human patient who received an intestinal transplant, so some T cells may come from the graft donor. Sequenced material: PBMCs, taken 26 days after transplant. The rearrangement joins TRBV4-1 to TRBJ2-1; the match to TRBD1 covers 9 bases. The DNA for the CDR3 is TGCGCCAGCAGCCTTGGGACAGGGATGCCCTACAATGAGCAGTTCTTC. Translating it yields CASSLGTGMPYNEQFF.